The T cell receptor beta chain described here comes from a study of human T cells and chemical hapten exposure. Study-level information: Diphenylcyclopropenone was administered weekly to the scalp of patients throughout the approximately 24-week study.

Time point given: patch test 3, about 24 weeks after DPC sensitization. Documented treatment: therapeutic diphenylcyclopropenone sensitization with weekly scalp DPC. TCRdb fed the RACE reads into MiXCR, producing one record per CDR3 protein. The table records more than 85,000 distinct CDR3 sequences, roughly a third of them present only once. Findings and caveats of the study: There was a positive correlation between PT1 expanded TCR counts and patch test score.

On this clonotype: Its antigen is unknown.

V lost 3 bases to trimming and J lost 1 base, with 7 bases between them. The CDR3 is 14 amino acids. Germline CDR1 and CDR2: DFQATT and SNEGSKA (reference sequence). The source of this sequence is a man aged 40-49 years with alopecia areata. Some clones in this sample may be carry-over from other donors' samples. The chain recombines TRBV20-1 with TRBJ2-6, with unresolved D. This material consisted of whole blood, taken in connection with sensitization to the hapten diphenylcyclopropenone (DPC). As DNA, the CDR3 is TGCAGTGCTAGTCCTGCATCTGGGGCCAACGTCCTGACTTTC. Encoded protein: CSASPASGANVLTF.